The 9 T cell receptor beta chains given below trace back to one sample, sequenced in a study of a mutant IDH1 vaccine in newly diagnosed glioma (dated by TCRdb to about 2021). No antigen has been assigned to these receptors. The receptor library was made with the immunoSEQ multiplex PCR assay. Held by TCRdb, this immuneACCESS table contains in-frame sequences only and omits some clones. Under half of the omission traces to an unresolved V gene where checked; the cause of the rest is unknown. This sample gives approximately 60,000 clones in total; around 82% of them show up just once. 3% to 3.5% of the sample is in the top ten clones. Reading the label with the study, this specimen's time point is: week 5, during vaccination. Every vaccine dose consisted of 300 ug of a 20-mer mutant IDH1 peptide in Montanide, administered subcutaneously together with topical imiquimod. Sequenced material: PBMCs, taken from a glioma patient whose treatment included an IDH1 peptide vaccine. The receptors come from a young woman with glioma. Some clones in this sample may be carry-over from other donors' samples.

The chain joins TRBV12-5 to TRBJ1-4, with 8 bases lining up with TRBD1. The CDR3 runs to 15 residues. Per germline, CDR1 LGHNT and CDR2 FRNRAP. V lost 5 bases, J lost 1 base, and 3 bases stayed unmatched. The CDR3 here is CASGTDRGTNEKLFF. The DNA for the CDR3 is TGTGCTAGTGGTACAGACAGGGGAACTAATGAAAAACTGTTTTTT.

The CDR3, as DNA: TGCGCCAGCAGCCTTGGCGGGGACACAGATACGCAGTATTTT. Amino acid sequence: CASSLGGDTDTQYF. The chain employs TRBV4-1 and TRBJ2-3, with a weak D call TRBD2 (6 bases). The CDR3 contains 14 residues. Germline CDR1 is MGHRA and CDR2 is YSYEKL. V gave up 4 bases and J gave up 2 bases, with 10 bases separating them.

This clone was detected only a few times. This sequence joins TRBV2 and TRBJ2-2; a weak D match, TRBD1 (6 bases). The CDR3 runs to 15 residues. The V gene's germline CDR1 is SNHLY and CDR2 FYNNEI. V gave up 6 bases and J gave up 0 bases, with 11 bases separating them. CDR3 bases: TGTGCCAGCAGGACTGACAGGACGAACACCGGGGAGCTGTTTTTT. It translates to CASRTDRTNTGELFF.

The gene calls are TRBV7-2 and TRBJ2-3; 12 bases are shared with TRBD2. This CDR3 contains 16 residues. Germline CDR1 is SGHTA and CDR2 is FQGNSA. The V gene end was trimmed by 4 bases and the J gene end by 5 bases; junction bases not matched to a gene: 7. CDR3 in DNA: TGTGCCAGCAGCTCCCCGGGACTAGCGGGTGAAGATACGCAGTATTTT. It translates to CASSSPGLAGEDTQYF.

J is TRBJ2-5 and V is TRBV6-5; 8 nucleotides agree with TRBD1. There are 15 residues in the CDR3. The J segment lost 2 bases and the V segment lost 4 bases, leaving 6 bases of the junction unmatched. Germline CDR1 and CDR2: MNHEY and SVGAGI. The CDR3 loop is CASSLLDRGQETQYF. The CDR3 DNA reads TGTGCCAGCAGTTTGCTTGACAGGGGTCAAGAGACCCAGTACTTC.

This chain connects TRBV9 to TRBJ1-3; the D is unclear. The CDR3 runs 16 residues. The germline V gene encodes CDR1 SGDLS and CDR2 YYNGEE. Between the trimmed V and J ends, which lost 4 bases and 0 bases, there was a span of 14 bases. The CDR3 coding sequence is TGTGCCAGCAGCCCTTCCTCCAGAGTCTCTGGAAACACCATATATTTT. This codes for CASSPSSRVSGNTIYF.

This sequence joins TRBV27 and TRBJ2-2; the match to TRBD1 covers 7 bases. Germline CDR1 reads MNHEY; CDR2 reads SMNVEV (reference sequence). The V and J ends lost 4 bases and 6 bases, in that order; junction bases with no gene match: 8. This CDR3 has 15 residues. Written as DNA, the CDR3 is TGTGCCAGCAGTTATGGACAGGCGAGGTCCGGGGAGCTGTTTTTT. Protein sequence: CASSYGQARSGELFF.

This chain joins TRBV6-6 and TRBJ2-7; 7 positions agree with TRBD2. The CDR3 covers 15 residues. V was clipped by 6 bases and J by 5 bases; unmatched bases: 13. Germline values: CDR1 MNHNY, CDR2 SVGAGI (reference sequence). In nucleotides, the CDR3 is TGTGCCAGCAGACCGGGGGGAGCGGGATCCAACGAGCAGTACTTC. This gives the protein CASRPGGAGSNEQYF.

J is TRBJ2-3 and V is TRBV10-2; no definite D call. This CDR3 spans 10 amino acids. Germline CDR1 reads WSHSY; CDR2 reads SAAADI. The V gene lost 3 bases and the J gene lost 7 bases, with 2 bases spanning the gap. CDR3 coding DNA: TGCGCCAGCAGTGACCATACGCAGTATTTT. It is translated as CASSDHTQYF.